This T cell receptor beta chain stems from a study of cytomegalovirus exposure and HLA in healthy donors. Each donor was nominally healthy when sampled (though unrecorded immune exposures were likely). Findings and limits, study-wide: TCR beta sequences reportedly predicted most subjects' HLA-A and HLA-B alleles accurately. Researchers counted 164 TCR beta chains as cytomegalovirus-associated. Most of the CMV-associated TCR beta chains (in a later analysis) appeared to be HLA-restricted.

Germline lookup yields CDR1 SGHTA and CDR2 FQGNSA. The CDR3 length is 16 residues. The J segment lost 4 bases and the V segment lost 1 base, leaving 4 bases of the junction unmatched. Concerning this clone: The antigen is undetermined.

Both 60 Vbeta primers and 13 Jbeta primers went into the PCR. Only in-frame clones appear in the TCRdb table, and some are missing; sequencing was by immunoSEQ multiplex PCR. The table includes fewer than 250,000 clones, around 77% detected once. This chain joins TRBV7-2 and TRBJ2-1; 10 bases are shared with TRBD2. This TCR came from a woman aged 18-29 years in good health and CMV-seronegative. The sequencing input was PBMCs. This CDR3 reads CASSLGAGGMYNEQFF. Written as DNA, the CDR3 is TGTGCCAGCAGCTTAGGAGCGGGGGGGATGTACAATGAGCAGTTCTTC.